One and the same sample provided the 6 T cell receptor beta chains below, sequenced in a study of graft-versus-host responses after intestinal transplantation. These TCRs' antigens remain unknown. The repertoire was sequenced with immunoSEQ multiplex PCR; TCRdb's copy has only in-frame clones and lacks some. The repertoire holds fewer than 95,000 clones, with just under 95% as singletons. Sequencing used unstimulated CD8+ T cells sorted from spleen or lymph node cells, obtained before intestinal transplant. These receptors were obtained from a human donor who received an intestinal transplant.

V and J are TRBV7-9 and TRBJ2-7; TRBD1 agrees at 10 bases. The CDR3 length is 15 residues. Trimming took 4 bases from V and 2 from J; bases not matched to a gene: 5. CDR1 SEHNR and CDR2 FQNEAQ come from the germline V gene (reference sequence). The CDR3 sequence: CASSSAGTGAYEQYF. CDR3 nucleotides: TGTGCCAGCAGCTCCGCCGGGACAGGGGCCTACGAGCAGTACTTC.

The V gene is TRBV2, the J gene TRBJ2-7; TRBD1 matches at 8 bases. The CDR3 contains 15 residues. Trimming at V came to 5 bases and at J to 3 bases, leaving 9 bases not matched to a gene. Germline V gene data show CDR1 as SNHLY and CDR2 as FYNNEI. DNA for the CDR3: TGTGCCAGCAGTCGTACCCCCGGGACAGGCTACGAGCAGTACTTC. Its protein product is CASSRTPGTGYEQYF.

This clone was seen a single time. The CDR3 DNA follows: TGTGCCAGCAGTGGAGACAGGTACCAAGAGACCCAGTACTTC. Its translation: CASSGDRYQETQYF. This sequence joins TRBV27 and TRBJ2-5; possibly TRBD1 for D (6 bases). The V gene's germline CDR1 is MNHEY and CDR2 SMNVEV (reference sequence). V was clipped by 5 bases and J by 0 bases, with 10 bases between them. This CDR3 is built from 14 residues.

As DNA, the CDR3 is TGTGCCAGCAGCTTATTCGGCGGGGCCACAGATACGCAGTATTTT. This codes for CASSLFGGATDTQYF. V usage is TRBV13 and J usage is TRBJ2-3; D perhaps matches TRBD2 (6 bases). The CDR3 is 15 residues long. Germline V gives CDR1 PRHDT, CDR2 FYEKMQ (reference sequence). The V and J ends lost 2 bases and 2 bases respectively, with 11 bases between them.

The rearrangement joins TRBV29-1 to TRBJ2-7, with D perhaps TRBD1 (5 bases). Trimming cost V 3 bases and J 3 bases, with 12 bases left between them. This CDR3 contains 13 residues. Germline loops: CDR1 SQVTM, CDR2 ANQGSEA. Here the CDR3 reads CSVESQGGYEQYF. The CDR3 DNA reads TGCAGCGTTGAGAGTCAGGGTGGCTACGAGCAGTACTTC.

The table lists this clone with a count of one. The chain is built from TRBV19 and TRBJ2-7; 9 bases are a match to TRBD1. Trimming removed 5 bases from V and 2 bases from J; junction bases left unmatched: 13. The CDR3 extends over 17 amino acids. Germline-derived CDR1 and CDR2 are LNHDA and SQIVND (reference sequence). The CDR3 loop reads CASSFGTGMGFAYEQYF. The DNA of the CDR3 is TGTGCCAGTAGTTTTGGGACAGGGATGGGCTTTGCCTACGAGCAGTACTTC.